This T cell receptor (beta chain) was recorded in a study of blood T cells in healthy people across ages. The V end lost 4 bases, the J end lost 5 bases, and 11 bases lay between the germline ends. This CDR3 is built from 13 residues. The V gene's germline CDR1 is LGHDT and CDR2 YNNKEL (reference sequence). This clonotype was seen a handful of times. The second PCR ran roughly 7 to 12 cycles with a sample-barcoded 5' primer and J-beta primers. TCRdb reanalysed the 5' RACE reads using MiXCR and keeps one entry per CDR3 protein. The sample has 800,000 to 1,000,000 distinct CDR3 sequences; roughly 48% are singletons.

Sequencing was performed on blood. The V gene is TRBV3-1, the J gene TRBJ1-2; D gene ambiguous. This TCR came from a man in his thirties or forties in good health. The CDR3 protein is CASSPPGTYGYTF. The DNA for the CDR3 is TGTGCCAGCAGCCCGCCCGGTACATATGGCTACACCTTC. Variable domain in full (rest from reference TRBV3-1 and TRBJ1-2): DTAVSQTPKYLVTQMGNDKSIKCEQNLGHDTMYWYKQDSKKFLKIMFSYNNKELIINETVPNRFSPKSPDKAHLNLHINSLELGDSAVYFCASSPPGTYGYTFGSGTRLTVV.